This T cell receptor (beta chain) derives from a study of cytomegalovirus exposure and HLA in healthy donors. Germline V CDR1 and CDR2: MGHRA, YSYEKL. The V gene end was trimmed by 1 base and the J gene end by 0 bases; junction bases not matched to a gene: 5. The CDR3 has 17 residues. Primers: 60 Vbeta forward and 13 Jbeta reverse. The repertoire was sequenced with immunoSEQ multiplex PCR; TCRdb's copy has only in-frame clones and lacks some. The sample lists 130,000 or so clones, 75% occurring once. The TCR comes from a woman between 40 and 55 years old in good health and CMV-seropositive. The sample comprised PBMCs. The chain has TRBV4-1 and TRBJ2-5; 10 nucleotides line up with TRBD1. The CDR3 is CASSQVLGQGYQETQYF. The CDR3 DNA reads as TGCGCCAGCAGCCAAGTATTGGGACAGGGGTACCAAGAGACCCAGTACTTC.